A selection of T cell receptor beta chains follows, all from one sample in a study of blood T cell repertoires in COVID-19. Produced via immunoSEQ multiplex PCR; TCRdb's table is partial and in-frame only. The sample shows some 320,000 clones, 88% of them seen only once. Input material: peripheral blood. The origin of the receptors is a woman in her 30s who had recovered from COVID-19. The CDR3 runs from the conserved cysteine through the conserved F or W. D genes are given only for firm matches. Clone sizes are given selectively: once, few, many, or a class where the clone is expanded.

J,size,V,D,DNA,CDR3
TRBJ2-7,.,TRBV19,.,TGTGCCAGTAGTTTTGGCCGCCGGGACTACGAGCAGTACTTC,CASSFGRRDYEQYF
TRBJ1-5,once,TRBV2,.,TGTGCCAGCACGGTCCGGCAGGGAGGAAGCAATCAGCCCCAGCATTTT,CASTVRQGGSNQPQHF
TRBJ1-1,.,TRBV18,TRBD1,TGTGCCAGCTCACTAGGACAGGGGTCGAACACTGAAGCTTTCTTT,CASSLGQGSNTEAFF
TRBJ1-6,few,TRBV11-1,TRBD1,TGTGCCAGCCGGACAGGGATGAGCTCACCCCTCCACTTT,CASRTGMSSPLHF
TRBJ2-1,few,TRBV5-1,TRBD1,TGCGCCAGCAGCCCATTCTTGGGACAGGGAGATGAGCAGTTCTTC,CASSPFLGQGDEQFF
TRBJ1-2,.,TRBV28,.,TGTGCCAGCAGTCTACAGGGAGCAAACTATGGCTACACCTTC,CASSLQGANYGYTF
TRBJ2-3,.,TRBV19,TRBD1,TGTGCCAGTAGAGGGGTAGGGGACAGAAACACAGATACGCAGTATTTT,CASRGVGDRNTDTQYF
TRBJ2-2,.,TRBV28,.,TGTGCCAGCGCGGACTACACGAACACCGGGAAGCTGTTTTTT,CASADYTNTGKLFF
TRBJ1-2,once,TRBV24-1,.,TGTGCCACCAGTGACTCTACAGGGTGGTGGGGCTACACCTTC,CATSDSTGWWGYTF
TRBJ2-1,.,TRBV2,.,TGTGCCAGCAGTGAACCGGGAAGAAACAATGAGCAGTTCTTC,CASSEPGRNNEQFF
TRBJ2-7,.,TRBV19,TRBD1,TGTGCCAGTAGGCCCAGGGGGCGCGACGAGCAGTACTTC,CASRPRGRDEQYF
TRBJ2-7,once,TRBV27,TRBD2,TGTGCCAGCAGCCCCCGGGGGGGCTACGAGCAGTACTTC,CASSPRGGYEQYF
TRBJ2-1,.,TRBV30,TRBD2,TGTGCCTGGAGTCCCATGGCGGGGGGGACCAATGAGCAGTTCTTC,CAWSPMAGGTNEQFF
TRBJ2-1,.,TRBV3-1/TRBV3-2,.,TGTACCAGCAGCCAAGACTGGGCGGGGGAGCAGTTCTTC,CTSSQDWAGEQFF
TRBJ2-1,.,TRBV12-3/TRBV12-4,TRBD1,TGTGCCAGCAGCCTACAGGGGAGCAATGAGCAGTTCTTC,CASSLQGSNEQFF
TRBJ1-1,.,TRBV4-1,.,TGCGCCAGCAGCCAAGCGAGGACAGAAATGAACACTGAAGCTTTCTTT,CASSQARTEMNTEAFF
TRBJ2-1,few,TRBV7-2,TRBD2,TGTGCCAGCCTTAACCCGGGACTAGCGGTCCTATCTCAGTTCGATGAGCAGTTCTTC,CASLNPGLAVLSQFDEQFF
TRBJ2-1,.,TRBV29-1,.,TGCAGCGTTGATAGAGGATACGATGAGCAGTTCTTC,CSVDRGYDEQFF
TRBJ2-7,.,TRBV9,TRBD1,TGTGCCAGCAGCGTAGGACAGGGGGCATACGAGCAGTACTTC,CASSVGQGAYEQYF
TRBJ1-1,.,TRBV28,TRBD1,TGTGCCAGCAGTTTACGACAGGGCCGCGCTGGGGCTTTCTTT,CASSLRQGRAGAFF
TRBJ1-2,once,TRBV29-1,.,TGCAGCGTTGAATACGGGGGAAAGACAGTTGGCTATGGCTACACCTTC,CSVEYGGKTVGYGYTF
TRBJ1-1,few,TRBV6-1,.,TGTGCCAGCAGTGAGACGGGAAACACTGAAGCTTTCTTT,CASSETGNTEAFF
TRBJ2-3,.,TRBV5-1,TRBD2,TGCGCCAGCAGCCTCCCGACTAGCGCAGATACGCAGTATTTT,CASSLPTSADTQYF
TRBJ2-5,.,TRBV5-1,TRBD1,TGCGCCAGCACCCCTCTCCGGACAGGGTTTGGACAGACCCAGTACTTC,CASTPLRTGFGQTQYF
TRBJ2-3,.,TRBV7-2,.,TGTGCCAGCAGCGCCGAGGGGGGGCCAGATACGCAGTATTTT,CASSAEGGPDTQYF
TRBJ1-5,.,TRBV2,.,TGTGCCAGCAGCAGGGATGACCAGCCCCAGCATTTT,CASSRDDQPQHF
TRBJ1-1,once,TRBV6-5,.,TGTGCCAGCAGTAGGGGACACTCAAACACTGAAGCTTTCTTT,CASSRGHSNTEAFF
TRBJ1-4,.,TRBV12-3/TRBV12-4,.,TGTGCCAGCAGACTCGGGGCTAATGAAAAACTGTTTTTT,CASRLGANEKLFF
TRBJ1-6,.,TRBV27,.,TGTGCCAGCAGTTGGGGCAGTTTTAATTCACCCCTCCACTTT,CASSWGSFNSPLHF
TRBJ1-4,.,TRBV11-2,.,TGTGCCAGCAGCACGAGGGTAACTAATGAAAAACTGTTTTTT,CASSTRVTNEKLFF